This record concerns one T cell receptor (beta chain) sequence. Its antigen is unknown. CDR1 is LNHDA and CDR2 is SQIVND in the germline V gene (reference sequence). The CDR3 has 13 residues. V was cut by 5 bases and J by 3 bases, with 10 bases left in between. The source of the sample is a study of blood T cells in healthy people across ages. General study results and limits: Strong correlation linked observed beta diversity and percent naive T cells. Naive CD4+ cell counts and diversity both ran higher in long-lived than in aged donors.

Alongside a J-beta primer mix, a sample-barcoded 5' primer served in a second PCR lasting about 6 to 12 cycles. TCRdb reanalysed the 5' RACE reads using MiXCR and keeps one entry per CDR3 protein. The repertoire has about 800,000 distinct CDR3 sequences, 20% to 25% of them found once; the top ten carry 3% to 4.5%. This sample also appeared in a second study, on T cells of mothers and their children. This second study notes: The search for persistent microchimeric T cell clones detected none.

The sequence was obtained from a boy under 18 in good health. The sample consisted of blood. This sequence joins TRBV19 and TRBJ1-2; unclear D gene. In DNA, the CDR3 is TGTGCCAGTAGTCCAAAGGGTTACTATGGCTACACCTTC. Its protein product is CASSPKGYYGYTF.